The source of this TCR beta chain is a study of blood T cell repertoires in COVID-19. The protocol was immunoSEQ multiplex PCR, while the TCRdb copy is restricted to in-frame clones and leaves out a portion. Here the sample spans about 270,000 clones, about 89% being singletons. Trimming shortened V by 4 bases and J by 4 bases, and 14 bases separated the two germline ends. The CDR3 contains 15 residues. Germline assignment: CDR1 SGHRS and CDR2 YFSETQ. Sample: peripheral blood. This sequence joins TRBV5-1 and TRBJ1-4; D is possibly TRBD1 (6 bases). This clonotype originated in a man aged 35-49 years with active or convalescent COVID-19. The CDR3 DNA is TGCGCCAGCAGCAGTACAGGGCCACATAATGAAAAACTGTTTTTT. Protein: CASSSTGPHNEKLFF.